This T cell receptor (beta chain) was documented in a study of shared clonotypes between healthy human individuals. The protocol was immunoSEQ multiplex PCR, while the TCRdb copy is restricted to in-frame clones and leaves out a portion. In the table there are roughly 1.4 million clones, approximately 98.5% of which are singletons. The CDR3 has 12 amino acids. The germline CDR1 and CDR2 sequences are MNHEY and SVGAGI. Trimming removed 8 bases at V and 7 bases at J, with 13 bases between. The receptor comes from a man younger than 40 in good health. The chain carries TRBV6-5 and TRBJ2-3; D is ambiguous. The sequencing input was naive CD4+ T cells sorted from blood. The subset here: CD45RA+ positively selected. The CDR3 reads CASLGAFHTQYF. CDR3 coding DNA: TGTGCCAGCCTGGGCGCTTTCCATACGCAGTATTTT.